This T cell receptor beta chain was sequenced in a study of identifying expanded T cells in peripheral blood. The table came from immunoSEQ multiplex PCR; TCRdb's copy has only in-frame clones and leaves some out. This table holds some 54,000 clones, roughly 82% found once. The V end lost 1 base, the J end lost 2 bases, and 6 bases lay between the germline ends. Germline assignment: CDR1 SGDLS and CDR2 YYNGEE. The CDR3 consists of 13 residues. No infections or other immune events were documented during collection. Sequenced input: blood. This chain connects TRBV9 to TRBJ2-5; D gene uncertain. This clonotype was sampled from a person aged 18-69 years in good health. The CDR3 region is CASSVSGQETQYF. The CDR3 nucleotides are TGTGCCAGCAGCGTATCCGGGCAAGAGACCCAGTACTTC.